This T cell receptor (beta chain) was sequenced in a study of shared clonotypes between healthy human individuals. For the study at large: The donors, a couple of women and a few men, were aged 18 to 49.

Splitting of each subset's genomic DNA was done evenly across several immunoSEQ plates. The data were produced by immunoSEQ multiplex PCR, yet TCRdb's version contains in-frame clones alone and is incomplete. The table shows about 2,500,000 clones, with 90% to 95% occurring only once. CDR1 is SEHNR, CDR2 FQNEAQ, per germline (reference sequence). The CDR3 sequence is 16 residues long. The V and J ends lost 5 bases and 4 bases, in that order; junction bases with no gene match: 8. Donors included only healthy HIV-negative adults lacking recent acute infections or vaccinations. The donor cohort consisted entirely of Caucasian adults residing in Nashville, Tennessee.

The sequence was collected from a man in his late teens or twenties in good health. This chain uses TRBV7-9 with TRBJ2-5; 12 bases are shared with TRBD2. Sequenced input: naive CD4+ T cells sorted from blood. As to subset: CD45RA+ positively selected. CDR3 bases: TGTGCCAGCAGCCGAGAGACTAGCGGGGGTTCAGAGACCCAGTACTTC. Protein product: CASSRETSGGSETQYF. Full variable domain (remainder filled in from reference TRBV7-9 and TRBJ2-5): DTGVSQNPRHKITKRGQNVTFRCDPISEHNRLYWYRQTLGQGPEFLTYFQNEAQLEKSRLLSDRFSAERPKGSFSTLEIQRTEQGDSAMYLCASSRETSGGSETQYFGPGTRLLVL.